This TCR beta chain appears in the sequencing data of a study of cytomegalovirus exposure and HLA in healthy donors. Use of 60 Vbeta and 13 Jbeta primers characterized the PCR. Assay: immunoSEQ multiplex PCR; the TCRdb copy retains only in-frame clones and omits some. This sample's clone table lists 200,000 to 250,000 clones. The germline CDR1 and CDR2 sequences are KGHSH and LQKENI. Trimming removed 2 bases at V and 0 bases at J, with 14 bases between. There are 16 residues in the CDR3. This TCR derives from a woman aged 25 to 45 in good health and CMV-seropositive. Sequencing input: PBMCs. The chain carries TRBV18 and TRBJ2-7; no reliable D call. DNA of the CDR3: TGTGCCAGCTCACCATTTCGAGACACGAGCTCCTACGAGCAGTACTTC. Translating gives CASSPFRDTSSYEQYF.